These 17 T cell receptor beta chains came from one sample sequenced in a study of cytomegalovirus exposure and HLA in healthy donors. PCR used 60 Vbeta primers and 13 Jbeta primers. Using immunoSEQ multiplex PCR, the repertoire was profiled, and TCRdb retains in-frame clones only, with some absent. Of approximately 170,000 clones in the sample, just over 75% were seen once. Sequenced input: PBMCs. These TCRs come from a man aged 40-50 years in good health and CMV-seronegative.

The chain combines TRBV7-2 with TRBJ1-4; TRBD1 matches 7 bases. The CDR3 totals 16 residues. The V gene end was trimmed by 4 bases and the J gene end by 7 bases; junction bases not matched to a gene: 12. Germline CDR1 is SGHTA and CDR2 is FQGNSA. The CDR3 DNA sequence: TGTGCCAGCAGCTCCAGCACAGGGGTCTATTCTGAAAAACTGTTTTTT. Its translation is CASSSSTGVYSEKLFF.

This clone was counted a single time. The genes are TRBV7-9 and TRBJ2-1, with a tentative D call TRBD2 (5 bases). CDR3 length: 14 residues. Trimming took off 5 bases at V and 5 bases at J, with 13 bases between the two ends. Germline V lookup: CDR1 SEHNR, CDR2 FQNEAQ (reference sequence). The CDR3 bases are TGTGCCAGCAGCCCCCTGCGGGCCCACAATGAGCAGTTCTTC. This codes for CASSPLRAHNEQFF.

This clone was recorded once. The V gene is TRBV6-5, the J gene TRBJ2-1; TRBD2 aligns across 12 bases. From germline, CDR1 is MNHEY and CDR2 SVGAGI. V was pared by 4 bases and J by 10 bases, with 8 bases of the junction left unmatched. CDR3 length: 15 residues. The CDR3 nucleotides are TGTGCCAGCAGTTTCCGGACTAGCGGGGCCGGAGAGCAGTTCTTC. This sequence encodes CASSFRTSGAGEQFF.

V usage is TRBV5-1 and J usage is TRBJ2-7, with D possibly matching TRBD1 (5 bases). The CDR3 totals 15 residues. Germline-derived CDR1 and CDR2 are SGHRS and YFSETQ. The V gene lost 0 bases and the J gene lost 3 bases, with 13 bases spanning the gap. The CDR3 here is CASSLAREGDYEQYF. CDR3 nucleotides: TGCGCCAGCAGCTTGGCCAGGGAAGGAGACTACGAGCAGTACTTC.

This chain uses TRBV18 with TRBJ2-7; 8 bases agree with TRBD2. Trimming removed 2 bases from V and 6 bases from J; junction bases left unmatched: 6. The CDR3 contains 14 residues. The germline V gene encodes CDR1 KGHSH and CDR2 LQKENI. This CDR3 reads CASSPIAGGGEQYF. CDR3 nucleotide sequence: TGTGCCAGCTCACCAATCGCGGGAGGTGGCGAGCAGTACTTC. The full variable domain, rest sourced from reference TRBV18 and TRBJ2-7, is NAGVMQNPRHLVRRRGQEARLRCSPMKGHSHVYWYRQLPEEGLKFMVYLQKENIIDESGMPKERFSAEFPKEGPSILRIQQVVRGDSAAYFCASSPIAGGGEQYFGPGTRLTVT.

CDR3 nucleotides: TGTGCCAGCAGCCCGAGGGAGGGGTCAGCCTACAATGAGCAGTTCTTC. Amino acids: CASSPREGSAYNEQFF. This chain links TRBV9 with TRBJ2-1; 7 bases match TRBD2. The CDR3 runs to 16 residues. The junction had 9 bases not matched to a gene; V was cut back by 4 bases and J by 2 bases. Germline V lookup: CDR1 SGDLS, CDR2 YYNGEE.

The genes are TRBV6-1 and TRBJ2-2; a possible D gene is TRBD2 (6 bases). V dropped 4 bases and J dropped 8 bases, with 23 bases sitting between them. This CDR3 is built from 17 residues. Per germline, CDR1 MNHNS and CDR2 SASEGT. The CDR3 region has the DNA TGTGCCAGCAGTGGAGGTGGGAGGCGGGCCCTTCGGGGGGAGCTGTTTTTT. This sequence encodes CASSGGGRRALRGELFF.

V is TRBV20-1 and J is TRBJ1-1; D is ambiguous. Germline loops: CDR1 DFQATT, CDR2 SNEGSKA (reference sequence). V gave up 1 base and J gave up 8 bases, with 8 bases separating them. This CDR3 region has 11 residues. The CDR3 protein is CSARGAAEAFF. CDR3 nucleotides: TGCAGTGCTAGAGGGGCCGCGGAAGCTTTCTTT.

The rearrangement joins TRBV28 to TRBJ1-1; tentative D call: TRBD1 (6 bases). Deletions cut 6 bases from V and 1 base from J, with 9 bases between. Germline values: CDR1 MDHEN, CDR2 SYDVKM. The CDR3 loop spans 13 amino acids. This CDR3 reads CASRDRENTEAFF. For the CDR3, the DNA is TGTGCCAGCAGGGACAGAGAGAACACTGAAGCTTTCTTT.

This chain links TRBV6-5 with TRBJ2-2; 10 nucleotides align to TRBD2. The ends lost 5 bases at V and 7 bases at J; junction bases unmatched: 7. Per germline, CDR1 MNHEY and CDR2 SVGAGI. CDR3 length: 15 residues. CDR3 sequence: CASSQSGRASGELFF. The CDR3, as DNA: TGTGCCAGCAGTCAGAGCGGGAGGGCCAGCGGGGAGCTGTTTTTT.

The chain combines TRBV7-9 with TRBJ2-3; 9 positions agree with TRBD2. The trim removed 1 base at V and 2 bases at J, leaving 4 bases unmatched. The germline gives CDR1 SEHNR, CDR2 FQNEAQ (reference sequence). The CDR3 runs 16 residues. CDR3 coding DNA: TGTGCCAGCAGCTTAGAGGCGGGAGGGAACACAGATACGCAGTATTTT. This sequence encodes CASSLEAGGNTDTQYF.

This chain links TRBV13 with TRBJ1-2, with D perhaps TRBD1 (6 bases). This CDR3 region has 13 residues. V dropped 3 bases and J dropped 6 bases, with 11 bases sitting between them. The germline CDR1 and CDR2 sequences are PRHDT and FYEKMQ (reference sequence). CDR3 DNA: TGTGCCAGCAGCTTGGGGGCGGCGAATGGCTACACCTTC. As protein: CASSLGAANGYTF.

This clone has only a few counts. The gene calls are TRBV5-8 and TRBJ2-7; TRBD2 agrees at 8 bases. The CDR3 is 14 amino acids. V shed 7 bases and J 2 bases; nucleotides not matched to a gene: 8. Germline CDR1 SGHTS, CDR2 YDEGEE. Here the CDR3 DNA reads TGTGCCAGCGAGGGCGAAGCGGGAGCCTACGAGCAGTACTTC. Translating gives CASEGEAGAYEQYF. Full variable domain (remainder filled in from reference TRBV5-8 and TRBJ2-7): EAGVTQSPTHLIKTRGQQATLRCSPISGHTSVYWYQQALGLGLQFLLWYDEGEERNRGNFPPRFSGRQFPNYSSELNVNALELEDSALYLCASEGEAGAYEQYFGPGTRLTVT.

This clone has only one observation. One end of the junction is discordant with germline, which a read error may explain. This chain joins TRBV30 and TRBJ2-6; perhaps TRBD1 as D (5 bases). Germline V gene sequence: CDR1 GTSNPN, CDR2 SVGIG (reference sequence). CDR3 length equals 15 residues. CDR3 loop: CAWSVQSSGANGLTF. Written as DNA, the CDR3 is TGTGCCTGGAGTGTACAAAGCTCTGGGGCCAACGGCCTGACTTTC. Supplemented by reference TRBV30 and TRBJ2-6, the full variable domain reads SQTIHQWPATLVQPVGSPLSLECTVEGTSNPNLYWYRQAAGRGLQLLFYSVGIGQISSEVPQNLSASRPQDRQFILSSKKLLLSDSGFYLCAWSVQSSGANGLTFGAGSRLTVL.

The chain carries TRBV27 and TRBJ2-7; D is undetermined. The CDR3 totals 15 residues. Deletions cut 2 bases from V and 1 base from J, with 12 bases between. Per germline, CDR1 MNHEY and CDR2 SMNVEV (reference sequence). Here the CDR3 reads CASSLVGTPSYEQYF. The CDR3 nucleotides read TGTGCCAGCAGTTTAGTTGGCACACCGTCCTACGAGCAGTACTTC.

The CDR3 coding sequence is TGTGCCAGCAGCTACCAGGGACAGGGAGCCAAAAACATTCAGTACTTC. Protein product: CASSYQGQGAKNIQYF. The chain joins TRBV11-3 to TRBJ2-4; 9 bases align to TRBD1. Germline trimming cut 4 bases from V and 0 bases from J; bases unmatched to any gene: 4. The CDR3 is made up of 16 amino acids. CDR1 and CDR2 (germline): SGHNT, YENEEA.

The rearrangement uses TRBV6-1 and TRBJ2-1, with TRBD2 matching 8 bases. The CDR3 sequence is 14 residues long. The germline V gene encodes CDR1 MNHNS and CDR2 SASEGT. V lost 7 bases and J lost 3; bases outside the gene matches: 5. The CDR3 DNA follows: TGTGCCAGCACCAAAGCGGGGGTCTACAATGAGCAGTTCTTC. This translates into CASTKAGVYNEQFF.